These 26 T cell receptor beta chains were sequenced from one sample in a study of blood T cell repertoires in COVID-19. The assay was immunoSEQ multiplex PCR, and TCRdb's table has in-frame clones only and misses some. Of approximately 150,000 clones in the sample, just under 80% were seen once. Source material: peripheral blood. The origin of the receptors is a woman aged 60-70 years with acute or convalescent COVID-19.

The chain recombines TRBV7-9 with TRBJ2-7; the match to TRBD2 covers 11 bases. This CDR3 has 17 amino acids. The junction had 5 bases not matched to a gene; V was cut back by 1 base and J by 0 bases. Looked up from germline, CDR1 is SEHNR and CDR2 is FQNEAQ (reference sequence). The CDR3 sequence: CASSLVGTSGHSYEQYF. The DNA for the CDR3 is TGTGCCAGCAGCTTAGTCGGGACTAGCGGACACTCCTACGAGCAGTACTTC.

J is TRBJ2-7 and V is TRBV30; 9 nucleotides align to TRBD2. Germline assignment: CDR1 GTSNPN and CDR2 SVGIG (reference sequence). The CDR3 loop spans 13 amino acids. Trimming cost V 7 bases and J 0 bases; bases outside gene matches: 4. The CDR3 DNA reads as TGTGCCTATCAGACTAGCGGCTCCTACGAGCAGTACTTC. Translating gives CAYQTSGSYEQYF.

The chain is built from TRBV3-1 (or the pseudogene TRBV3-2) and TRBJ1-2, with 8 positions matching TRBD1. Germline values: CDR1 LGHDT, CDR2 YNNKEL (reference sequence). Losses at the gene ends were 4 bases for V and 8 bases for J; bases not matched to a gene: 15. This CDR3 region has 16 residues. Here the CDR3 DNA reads TGTGCCAGCAGCCCGGTAGACAGGGGAAAAGGAGGAGGCTACACCTTC. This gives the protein CASSPVDRGKGGGYTF.

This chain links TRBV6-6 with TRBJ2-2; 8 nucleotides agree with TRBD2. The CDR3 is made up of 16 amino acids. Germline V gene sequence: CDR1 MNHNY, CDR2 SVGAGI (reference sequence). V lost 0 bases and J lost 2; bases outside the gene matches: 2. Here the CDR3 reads CASSYSTSGNTGELFF. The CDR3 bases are TGTGCCAGCAGTTACTCTACTAGCGGAAACACCGGGGAGCTGTTTTTT.

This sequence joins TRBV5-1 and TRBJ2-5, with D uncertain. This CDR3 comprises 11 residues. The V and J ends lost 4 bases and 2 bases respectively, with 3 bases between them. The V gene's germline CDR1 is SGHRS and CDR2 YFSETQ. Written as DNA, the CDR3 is TGCGCCAGCAGCCCTCAAGAGACCCAGTACTTC. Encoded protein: CASSPQETQYF.

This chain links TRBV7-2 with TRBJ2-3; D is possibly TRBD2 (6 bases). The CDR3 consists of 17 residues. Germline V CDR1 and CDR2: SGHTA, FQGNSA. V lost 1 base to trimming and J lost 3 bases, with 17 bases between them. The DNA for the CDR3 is TGTGCCAGCAGCTTAGGCGTTCGAGAGGAGGGTACAGATACGCAGTATTTT. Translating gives CASSLGVREEGTDTQYF.

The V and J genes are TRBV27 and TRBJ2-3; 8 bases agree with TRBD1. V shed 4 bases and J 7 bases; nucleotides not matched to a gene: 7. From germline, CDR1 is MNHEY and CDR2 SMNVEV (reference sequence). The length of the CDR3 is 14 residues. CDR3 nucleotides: TGTGCCAGCAGTTCCGGACAGGGTAGACATACGCAGTATTTT. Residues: CASSSGQGRHTQYF.

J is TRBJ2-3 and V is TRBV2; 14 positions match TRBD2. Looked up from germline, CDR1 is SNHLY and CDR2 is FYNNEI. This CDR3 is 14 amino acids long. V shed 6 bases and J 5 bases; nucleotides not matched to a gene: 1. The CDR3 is CASSGLAGGDTQYF. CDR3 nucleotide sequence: TGTGCCAGCAGCGGACTAGCGGGAGGAGATACGCAGTATTTT. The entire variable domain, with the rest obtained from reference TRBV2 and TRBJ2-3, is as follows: EPEVTQTPSHQVTQMGQEVILRCVPISNHLYFYWYRQILGQKVEFLVSFYNNEISEKSEIFDDQFSVERPDGSNFTLKIRSTKLEDSAMYFCASSGLAGGDTQYFGPGTRLTVL.

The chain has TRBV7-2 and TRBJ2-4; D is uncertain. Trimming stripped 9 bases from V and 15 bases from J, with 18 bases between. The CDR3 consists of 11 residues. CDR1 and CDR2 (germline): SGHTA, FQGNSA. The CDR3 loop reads CASATPHSLYF. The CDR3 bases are TGTGCCAGTGCAACCCCCCATAGTCTGTACTTC.

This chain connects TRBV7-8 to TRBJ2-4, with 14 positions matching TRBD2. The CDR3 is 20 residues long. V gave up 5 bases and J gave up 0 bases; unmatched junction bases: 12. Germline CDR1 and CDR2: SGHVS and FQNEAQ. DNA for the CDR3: TGTGCCAGCAGCGCAGGACTAGCGGGAGGACTAAACTTAGCCAAAAACATTCAGTACTTC. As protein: CASSAGLAGGLNLAKNIQYF. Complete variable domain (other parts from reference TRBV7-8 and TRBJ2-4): GAGVSQSPRYKVAKRGQDVALRCDPISGHVSLFWYQQALGQGPEFLTYFQNEAQLDKSGLPSDRFFAERPEGSVSTLKIQRTQQEDSAVYLCASSAGLAGGLNLAKNIQYFGAGTRLSVL.

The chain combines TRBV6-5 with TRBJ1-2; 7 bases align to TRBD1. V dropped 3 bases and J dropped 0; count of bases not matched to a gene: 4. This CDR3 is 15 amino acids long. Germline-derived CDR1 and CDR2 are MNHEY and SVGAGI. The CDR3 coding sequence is TGTGCCAGCAGTTATCGACAGGGAGCTAACTATGGCTACACCTTC. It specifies CASSYRQGANYGYTF.

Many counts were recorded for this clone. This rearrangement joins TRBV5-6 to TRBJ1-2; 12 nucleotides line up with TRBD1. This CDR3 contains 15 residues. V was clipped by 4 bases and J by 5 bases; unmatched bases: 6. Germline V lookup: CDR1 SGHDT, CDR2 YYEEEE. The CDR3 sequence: CASSLGTGGWYGYTF. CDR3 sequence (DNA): TGTGCCAGCAGCCTAGGGACAGGGGGCTGGTATGGCTACACCTTC.

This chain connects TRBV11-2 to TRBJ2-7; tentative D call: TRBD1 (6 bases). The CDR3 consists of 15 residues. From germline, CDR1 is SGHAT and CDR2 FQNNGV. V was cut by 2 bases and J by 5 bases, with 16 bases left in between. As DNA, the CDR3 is TGTGCCAGCAGCTTAAACCCCGCAGGGGTGGACGAGCAGTACTTC. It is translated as CASSLNPAGVDEQYF.

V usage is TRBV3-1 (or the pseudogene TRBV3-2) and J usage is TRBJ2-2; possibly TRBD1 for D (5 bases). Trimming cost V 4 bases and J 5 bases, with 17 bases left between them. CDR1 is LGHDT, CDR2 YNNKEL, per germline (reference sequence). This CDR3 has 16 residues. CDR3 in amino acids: CASSRTGGAYTGELFF. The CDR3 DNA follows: TGTGCCAGCAGCCGAACAGGTGGAGCTTATACCGGGGAGCTGTTTTTT.

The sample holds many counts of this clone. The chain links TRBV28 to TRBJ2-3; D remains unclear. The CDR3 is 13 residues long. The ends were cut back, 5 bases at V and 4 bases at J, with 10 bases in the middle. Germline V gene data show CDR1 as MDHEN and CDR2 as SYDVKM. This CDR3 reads CASSNTLSDTQYF. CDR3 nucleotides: TGTGCCAGCAGTAATACTCTTTCAGATACGCAGTATTTT.

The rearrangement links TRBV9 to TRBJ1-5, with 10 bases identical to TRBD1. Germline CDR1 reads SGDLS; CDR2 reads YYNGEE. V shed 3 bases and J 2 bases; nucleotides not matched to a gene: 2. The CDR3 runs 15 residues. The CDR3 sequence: CASSAGTGGNQPQHF. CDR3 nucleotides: TGTGCCAGCAGCGCGGGGACAGGGGGCAATCAGCCCCAGCATTTT.

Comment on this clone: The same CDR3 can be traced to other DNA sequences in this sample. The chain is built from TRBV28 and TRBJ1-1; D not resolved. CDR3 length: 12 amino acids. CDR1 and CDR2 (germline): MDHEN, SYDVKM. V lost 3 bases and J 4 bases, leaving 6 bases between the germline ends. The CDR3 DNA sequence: TGTGCCAGCAGTTTTCCCTTCACTGAAGCTTTCTTT. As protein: CASSFPFTEAFF.

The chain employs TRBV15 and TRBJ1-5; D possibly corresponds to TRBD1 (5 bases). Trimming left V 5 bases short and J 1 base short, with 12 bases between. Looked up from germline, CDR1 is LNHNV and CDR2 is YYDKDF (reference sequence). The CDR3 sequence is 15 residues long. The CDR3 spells CATSAGVDSNQPQHF. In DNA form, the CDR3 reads TGTGCCACCAGCGCGGGGGTGGACAGCAATCAGCCCCAGCATTTT.

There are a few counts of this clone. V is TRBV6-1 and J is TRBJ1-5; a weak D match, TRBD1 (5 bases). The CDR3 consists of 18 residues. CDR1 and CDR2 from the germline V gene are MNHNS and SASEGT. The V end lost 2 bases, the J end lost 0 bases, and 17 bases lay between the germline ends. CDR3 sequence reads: CASSESSDRQYSNQPQHF. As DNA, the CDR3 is TGTGCCAGCAGTGAATCTAGCGACAGACAATATAGCAATCAGCCCCAGCATTTT.

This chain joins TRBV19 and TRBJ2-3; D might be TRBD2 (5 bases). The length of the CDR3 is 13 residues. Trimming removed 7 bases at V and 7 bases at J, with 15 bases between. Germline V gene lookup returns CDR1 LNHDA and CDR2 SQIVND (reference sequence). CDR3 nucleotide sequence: TGTGCCAGTACAACTAGAAGAGGGAATACGCAGTATTTT. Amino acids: CASTTRRGNTQYF.

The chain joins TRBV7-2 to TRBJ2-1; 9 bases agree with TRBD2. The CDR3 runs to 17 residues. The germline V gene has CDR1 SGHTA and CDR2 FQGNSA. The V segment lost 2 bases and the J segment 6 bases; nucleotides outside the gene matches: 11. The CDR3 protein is CASSLKLWREGSNEQFF. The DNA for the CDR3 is TGTGCCAGCAGCTTAAAACTATGGCGGGAGGGGTCCAATGAGCAGTTCTTC.

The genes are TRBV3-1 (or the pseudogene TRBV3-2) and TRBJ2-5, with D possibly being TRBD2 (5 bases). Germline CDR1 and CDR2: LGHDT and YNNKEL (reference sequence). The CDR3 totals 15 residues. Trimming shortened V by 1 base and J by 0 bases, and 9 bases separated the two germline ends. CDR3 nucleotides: TGTGCCAGCAGCCAAGGTTACGGGGACCAAGAGACCCAGTACTTC. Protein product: CASSQGYGDQETQYF.

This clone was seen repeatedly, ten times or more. CDR3 coding DNA: TGTGCCAGCAGCTTGGGACTAGCGGGTGCCGAGCAGTACTTC. It is translated as CASSLGLAGAEQYF. The J gene is TRBJ2-7, the V gene TRBV11-2; 12 bases line up with TRBD2. The germline CDR1 and CDR2 sequences are SGHAT and FQNNGV. CDR3 length: 14 amino acids. After removal of 3 bases from V and 6 bases from J, the junction contained 3 bases not matched to a gene.

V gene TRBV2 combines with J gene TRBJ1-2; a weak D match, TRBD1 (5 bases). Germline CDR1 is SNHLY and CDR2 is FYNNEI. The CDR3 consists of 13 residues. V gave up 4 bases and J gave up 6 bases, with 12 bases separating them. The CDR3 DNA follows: TGTGCCAGCAGTGGATGGACAAATAATGGCTACACCTTC. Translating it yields CASSGWTNNGYTF. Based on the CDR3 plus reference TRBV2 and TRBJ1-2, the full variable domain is EPEVTQTPSHQVTQMGQEVILRCVPISNHLYFYWYRQILGQKVEFLVSFYNNEISEKSEIFDDQFSVERPDGSNFTLKIRSTKLEDSAMYFCASSGWTNNGYTFGSGTRLTVV.

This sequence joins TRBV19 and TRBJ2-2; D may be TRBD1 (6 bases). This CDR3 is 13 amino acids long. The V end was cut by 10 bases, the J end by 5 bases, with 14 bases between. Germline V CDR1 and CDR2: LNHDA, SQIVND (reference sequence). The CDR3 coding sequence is TGTGCCACCCAGGGGTTGGGGACCGGGGAGCTGTTTTTT. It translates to CATQGLGTGELFF.

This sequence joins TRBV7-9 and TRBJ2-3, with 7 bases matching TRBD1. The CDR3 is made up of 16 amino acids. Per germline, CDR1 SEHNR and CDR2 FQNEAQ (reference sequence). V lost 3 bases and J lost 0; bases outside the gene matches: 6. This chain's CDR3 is CASSLGTGVSTDTQYF. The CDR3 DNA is TGTGCCAGCAGCTTGGGTACAGGGGTCAGCACAGATACGCAGTATTTT.